These T cell receptor beta chains were read from a single sample in a study of blood T cells in healthy people across ages. Using its own MiXCR run on the 5' RACE reads, TCRdb lists one record per CDR3 protein. The data hold approximately 400,000 distinct CDR3 sequences, with about half observed a single time. Sequencing was done on a sample of blood. The receptors here all came from a man aged 55 to 70 in good health. Each CDR3 is given with its conserved first and last residue. A D gene is named only where the DNA matches it firmly. Where a row states a size, it is once, few, many or the class of an expanded clone; other rows omit it.

TRBD2 once TRBJ2-7 TRBV20-1 CSASRGEAYEQYF TGCAGTGCTAGTCGGGGGGAGGCCTACGAGCAGTACTTC
TRBD2 few TRBJ2-6 TRBV7-9 CASSPGGGPSGANVLTF TGTGCCAGCAGCCCGGGGGGGGGCCCCTCTGGGGCCAACGTCCTGACTTTC
. . TRBJ1-2 TRBV30 CAWRSLGIRGYTF TGTGCCTGGAGGTCCCTGGGTATTCGGGGCTACACCTTC
TRBD1 . TRBJ2-3 TRBV12-3/TRBV12-4 CASSPQGAYTQYF TGTGCCAGCAGTCCTCAGGGGGCCTATACGCAGTATTTT
. many TRBJ2-5 TRBV9 CASSVGLGQQETQYF TGTGCCAGCAGCGTAGGTCTCGGACAGCAAGAGACCCAGTACTTC
. . TRBJ2-7 TRBV7-8 CASSKGFEGRGAYEQYF TGTGCCAGCAGCAAAGGTTTCGAGGGCCGAGGGGCCTACGAGCAGTACTTC
TRBD2 . TRBJ2-1 TRBV4-3 CASSRGGGTIFDVNEQFF TGCGCCAGCAGCAGGGGCGGGGGGACTATCTTCGATGTCAATGAGCAGTTCTTC
TRBD2 . TRBJ2-5 TRBV9 CASSSQPGLAQETQYF TGTGCCAGCAGCTCCCAACCGGGACTAGCGCAAGAGACCCAGTACTTC
TRBD2 . TRBJ2-7 TRBV20-1 CSASNSGRAAEQYF TGCAGTGCTAGCAATAGCGGGAGGGCCGCCGAGCAGTACTTC
. . TRBJ1-2 TRBV5-1 CASRPGPGPLYGYTF TGCGCCAGCAGGCCAGGACCAGGGCCCCTCTATGGCTACACCTTC